The rows below give T cell receptor beta chains drawn from one sample of a study of blood T cell repertoires in COVID-19. Profiled with immunoSEQ multiplex PCR; TCRdb holds only in-frame clones, not every one. The table has approximately 280,000 clones, 87% seen once. Sequencing was performed on PBMCs or T cells enriched from blood (not recorded which). Receptors were obtained from a woman in her thirties or forties who had recovered from COVID-19. The CDR3 runs from the conserved cysteine through the conserved F or W. Clone size appears in some rows only: once, few, many, or a class for an expanded clone.

V gene	clone size	J gene	CDR3 protein
TRBV6-5	.	TRBJ1-1	CASSNYGTGMERAFF
TRBV12-3/TRBV12-4	few	TRBJ1-4	CASSLDKGKLFF
TRBV15	once	TRBJ1-2	CATSRDRHREGYTF
TRBV12-3/TRBV12-4	.	TRBJ2-7	CASSPATGGEQYF
TRBV29-1	.	TRBJ2-7	CSVVLAGGFYEQYF
TRBV3-1/TRBV3-2	.	TRBJ2-6	CASSQEGWGRRSGANVLTF
TRBV9	.	TRBJ2-7	CASSPQAGQGNHEQYF
TRBV5-1	.	TRBJ2-3	CASSLLGGTDTQYF
TRBV7-2	.	TRBJ1-6	CASSSEQGSPLHF
TRBV7-9	.	TRBJ2-7	CASSLWDRGRNEQYF
TRBV28	few	TRBJ2-2	CASGRTWGGDTGELFF
TRBV24-1	.	TRBJ2-1	CATSDPTSGNNEQFF
TRBV7-2	.	TRBJ1-4	CASSSTGDSEKLFF
TRBV15	.	TRBJ2-7	CATSRGGERAGEQYF
TRBV7-2	.	TRBJ2-7	CASSRREGNEQYF
TRBV10-1	.	TRBJ2-1	CASSGGKDRGYNEQFF
TRBV28	few	TRBJ2-7	CASSLTSGRTEQYF
TRBV7-2	.	TRBJ2-3	CASSQRGGDTQYF
TRBV7-8	.	TRBJ1-1	CASSETTEAFF
TRBV27	few	TRBJ2-6	CASSLSPWANVLTF
TRBV5-1	.	TRBJ2-7	CASSSYSTGAPYEQYF
TRBV19	.	TRBJ2-1	CASSPGLAGDEQFF
TRBV7-6	.	TRBJ2-7	CASSRTGTGVYEQYF
TRBV4-3	.	TRBJ2-7	CASSQDDARRLAAYEQYF
TRBV13	.	TRBJ2-5	CASSLGRGAETQYF
TRBV19	once	TRBJ2-6	CASSTGGSGANVLTF
TRBV7-2	.	TRBJ2-1	CAGSGRNGYEQFF
TRBV21-1	.	TRBJ2-7	CASSTRTPPMLGAQSYEQYF
TRBV5-1	.	TRBJ2-1	CASSLGLAEYNEQFF